These T cell receptor beta chains were read from a single sample in a study of blood T cell repertoires in COVID-19. Libraries were prepared by immunoSEQ multiplex PCR; TCRdb keeps only in-frame clonotypes and omits some of them. The sample records 45,000 to 65,000 clones, approximately 84% being singletons. Input material: peripheral blood. The receptors were gathered from a man at least 80 years old in a cohort sampled during active COVID-19. Each CDR3 is given with its conserved first and last residue. D genes are given only for firm matches. Some rows mark clone size as missing; the rest say once, few, many or name a class of expanded clone.

v_gene,abundance,d_gene,j_gene,CDR3nt,CDR3aa
TRBV6-5,-,-,TRBJ2-1,TGTGCCAGCAGGAGGGGAGGCAACTACAATGAGCAGTTCTTC,CASRRGGNYNEQFF
TRBV4-1,-,TRBD2,TRBJ2-7,TGCGCCAGCAGCCAAGAGGACCCGCGGGGGGCCTACGAGCAGTACTTC,CASSQEDPRGAYEQYF
TRBV7-2,-,TRBD1,TRBJ2-5,TGTGCCAGCAGCCCCGGGACAGGCAAAGAGACCCAGTACTTC,CASSPGTGKETQYF
TRBV18,-,TRBD1,TRBJ2-2,TGTGCCAGCTCACAGACAGGGGCTTGGACCGGGGAGCTGTTTTTT,CASSQTGAWTGELFF
TRBV5-4,-,TRBD1,TRBJ2-1,TGTGCCAGCAGCAACCGGGACAGCTACAATGAGCAGTTCTTC,CASSNRDSYNEQFF
TRBV30,-,TRBD1,TRBJ1-1,TGTGCCTGGAGTGGCAGGACAGGGTGGGTCACTGAAGCTTTCTTT,CAWSGRTGWVTEAFF
TRBV9,-,-,TRBJ2-3,TGTGCCAGCAGCGTTGGGGGGAACCGAATCACAGATACGCAGTATTTT,CASSVGGNRITDTQYF
TRBV5-5,-,-,TRBJ2-1,TGTGCCAGCAGCTTGGAACAGGGCTCCTACAATGAGCAGTTCTTC,CASSLEQGSYNEQFF
TRBV11-1,few,-,TRBJ1-1,TGTGCCAGCGGAGCAGGGTACACTGAAGCTTTCTTT,CASGAGYTEAFF
TRBV5-8,-,TRBD2,TRBJ2-3,TGTGCCAGCAGCTTGGGCGGCCTAGCGGGAGTAGGTTCCCTGGATACGCAGTATTTT,CASSLGGLAGVGSLDTQYF
TRBV5-6,-,-,TRBJ2-4,TGTGCCAGCAGCTTGACAGGGTTCAAAAACATTCAGTACTTC,CASSLTGFKNIQYF
TRBV6-5,-,TRBD2,TRBJ2-3,TGTGCCAGCAGTGACTCGGGAGGGCGGACAGATACGCAGTATTTT,CASSDSGGRTDTQYF
TRBV7-2,-,-,TRBJ2-3,TGTGCCAGCAGCTTTGGGGGGGGCGGCCTCACAGATACGCAGTATTTT,CASSFGGGGLTDTQYF
TRBV12-5,-,-,TRBJ2-5,TGTGCTAGTGGTTCTGGCGAAGAGGTAGCAGAGACCCAGTACTTC,CASGSGEEVAETQYF
TRBV15,once,-,TRBJ1-6,TGTGCCACCAGCAGAGATCGGGTTACTAATAATTCACCCCTCCACTTT,CATSRDRVTNNSPLHF
TRBV6-6,once,-,TRBJ2-5,TGTGCCAGCAGTAGGGACATGGGCACCCAGTACTTC,CASSRDMGTQYF
TRBV6-5,few,-,TRBJ1-2,TGTGCCAGCCAAACAGCCAGAAACTATGGCTACACCTTC,CASQTARNYGYTF
TRBV29-1,-,-,TRBJ2-3,TGCAGCGTTGAAACTGGACAGTCAAAGCAGTATTTT,CSVETGQSKQYF
TRBV5-1,once,TRBD1,TRBJ2-7,TGCGCCAGCAGCTTGGCCGACAGGGTTTACGAGCAGTACTTC,CASSLADRVYEQYF
TRBV25-1,-,-,TRBJ2-7,TGTGCCAGCAGTGAATCAGGGTCCTACGAGCAGTACTTC,CASSESGSYEQYF
TRBV29-1,-,-,TRBJ1-2,TGCAGCGTAGAAGGAGGGACTAACTATGGCTACACCTTC,CSVEGGTNYGYTF
TRBV10-3,-,TRBD1,TRBJ1-1,TGTGCCATCAGTGAGCCAGGACAGGGGGCGTTGAACACTGAAGCTTTCTTT,CAISEPGQGALNTEAFF
TRBV5-1,-,-,TRBJ1-3,TGCGCCAGCAGCTACGACAGGTCTGGAAACACCATATATTTT,CASSYDRSGNTIYF
TRBV3-1/TRBV3-2,-,-,TRBJ1-3,TGTGCCAGCAGCCAAGGTTTCTCCTACTCTGGAAACACCATATATTTT,CASSQGFSYSGNTIYF
TRBV18,-,TRBD1,TRBJ2-7,TGTGCCAGCTCACCAGGACAGGGAAAGACCTCCGAGCAGTACTTC,CASSPGQGKTSEQYF
TRBV16,-,-,TRBJ1-2,TGTGCCAGCAGCCAATCCCTGGGGCAGTCCCACTATGGCTACACCTTC,CASSQSLGQSHYGYTF
TRBV11-2,-,-,TRBJ2-2,TGTGCCAGCAGCTTAGTTGCGCCGAACACCGGGGAGCTGTTTTTT,CASSLVAPNTGELFF
TRBV7-2,-,TRBD2,TRBJ2-7,TGTGCCAGCACCTTAAAGGCTCCGGGGGGGGAGCAGTACTTC,CASTLKAPGGEQYF
TRBV5-4,-,-,TRBJ1-1,TGTGCCAGCAGCGCTCCCCGGACAGAGAACACTGAAGCTTTCTTT,CASSAPRTENTEAFF
TRBV2,-,TRBD1,TRBJ1-4,TGTGCCAGCAGGGAGACAGGGGTCGCAGGTGAAAAACTGTTTTTT,CASRETGVAGEKLFF
TRBV30,few,-,TRBJ2-6,TGTGCCTGGAGTGTACCACAACCTGGGGCCAACGTCCTGACTTTC,CAWSVPQPGANVLTF
TRBV19,-,-,TRBJ1-1,TGTGCCAGTAGTATCTTTGAGGGGAACACTGAAGCTTTCTTT,CASSIFEGNTEAFF
TRBV2,-,-,TRBJ2-5,TGTGCCAGCACCCCAGGTCGCTTCGGGGGTCAAGAGACCCAGTACTTC,CASTPGRFGGQETQYF
TRBV7-2,-,-,TRBJ1-2,TGTGCCAGCAGCCCGCTAGCCTATGGCTACACCTTC,CASSPLAYGYTF
TRBV5-1,-,-,TRBJ2-5,TGCGCCAGCAGCTTAGCTAGCGTACAAGAGACCCAGTACTTC,CASSLASVQETQYF
TRBV5-1,-,TRBD2,TRBJ2-5,TGCGCCAGCAGCTGGCGGGGGGCGAATGCGCGGGAGACCCAGTACTTC,CASSWRGANARETQYF
TRBV24-1,once,-,TRBJ1-3,TGTGCCACCACCCCGGGACTCGTCCCCCGCTCTGGAAACACCATATATTTT,CATTPGLVPRSGNTIYF
TRBV16,-,-,TRBJ2-7,TGTGCCAGCAGCCTCCCTGTCCTCCGGTCAGAGCAGTACTTC,CASSLPVLRSEQYF
TRBV12-5,once,TRBD1,TRBJ2-1,TGTGCTAGTGGTTTGGAAATCGGACAGGGAGCCAATGAGCAGTTCTTC,CASGLEIGQGANEQFF
TRBV2,-,-,TRBJ2-1,TGTGCCAGCAGTGGACAGGCGACCTACAATGAGCAGTTCTTC,CASSGQATYNEQFF
TRBV7-2,-,TRBD1,TRBJ2-7,TGTGCCAGCAGCTCCTCGGACAGGGGGCGACACAACGAGCAGTACTTC,CASSSSDRGRHNEQYF
TRBV3-1/TRBV3-2,-,-,TRBJ1-1,TGTGCCAGCAGCCAAGAAAGGCAGGGGGAAGCTTTCTTT,CASSQERQGEAFF
TRBV12-3/TRBV12-4,-,-,TRBJ1-1,TGTGCCAGCAGTGCCGAGATGGACACTGAAGCTTTCTTT,CASSAEMDTEAFF
TRBV2,-,-,TRBJ2-1,TGTGCCAGCAGTCCCCAGGGGTTGGACAATGAGCAGTTCTTC,CASSPQGLDNEQFF
TRBV4-1,-,TRBD2,TRBJ2-7,TGCGCCAGCAGCCAAGGAAAGGGACTAGTGGGCGACGAGCAGTACTTC,CASSQGKGLVGDEQYF
TRBV7-9,-,-,TRBJ2-1,TGTGCCAGCAGCTTGGTGTGGGCCCAAAAGGACAATGAGCAGTTCTTC,CASSLVWAQKDNEQFF
TRBV7-3,-,-,TRBJ1-1,TGTGCCAGCAGCCCTCAAGGGGGGAACACTGAAGCTTTCTTT,CASSPQGGNTEAFF
TRBV28,-,-,TRBJ1-5,TGTGCCAGCAGTTTATTGGGGGGGGTTCAGCATTTT,CASSLLGGVQHF
TRBV4-2,-,TRBD2,TRBJ2-5,TGTGCCAGCAGCCAAGATCCGGCGGGGGGACCCCAAGAGACCCAGTACTTC,CASSQDPAGGPQETQYF
TRBV5-4,-,TRBD2,TRBJ2-3,TGTGCCAGCAGCTCGGGGACTAGCGGGAGGGCGACGGATACGCAGTATTTT,CASSSGTSGRATDTQYF
TRBV19,-,TRBD1,TRBJ2-7,TGTGCCAGTAGTGTACAGGGGCCAGTCCTCTACGAGCAGTACTTC,CASSVQGPVLYEQYF
TRBV19,-,-,TRBJ1-2,TGTGCCAGTAAAGTGACAGGAGCTAACTATGGCTACACCTTC,CASKVTGANYGYTF
TRBV18,-,-,TRBJ1-1,TGTGCCAGCTCACCACCGGCAGGGATGAACACTGAAGCTTTCTTT,CASSPPAGMNTEAFF
TRBV19,-,TRBD2,TRBJ2-7,TGTGCCAGTAGCATCGGGACTAGCTCTTACGAGCAGTACTTC,CASSIGTSSYEQYF